This TCR beta chain was sequenced in a study of PD-1 blockade in mismatch repair-deficient tumors. This table comes from immunoSEQ multiplex PCR, and its TCRdb copy is limited to in-frame clones, with some not included. The repertoire holds over 100,000 clones, with over 60% as singletons. Mismatch repair deficiency was confirmed in all patients, by PCR or immunohistochemistry. This clone was picked up one time. Its target is not known. Study results and caveats: Tumor-resident clones, often absent from pretreatment blood, expanded after pembrolizumab and then contracted.

Trimming removed 3 bases at V and 2 bases at J, with 17 bases between. The V gene's germline CDR1 is MDHEN and CDR2 SYDVKM. The CDR3 has 16 residues. The TCR sequence derives from an adult with mismatch repair-deficient cancer. Material: peripheral blood, obtained 60 weeks after starting pembrolizumab. This chain uses TRBV28 with TRBJ2-7, with D uncertain. The DNA for the CDR3 is TGTGCCAGCAGTTTTTCCCCCGGGCGACGCACCTACGAGCAGTACTTC. Translating it yields CASSFSPGRRTYEQYF.